Sequencing of this TCR beta chain was carried out in a study of beta chain features in type 1 diabetes. Study results and caveats: For Type 1 diabetes patients, all four CD4+ subsets carried TCRB CDR3s that were moderately but significantly shorter.

This clone turned up a few times. Its antigen is not known. The same CDR3 is also encoded by other DNA sequences in this sample. Expressed TCRB transcripts were sequenced after all isolated RNA was converted to cDNA. Data came from immunoSEQ multiplex PCR; TCRdb stores just in-frame clones and leaves some out. This table holds about 150,000 clones, 10% found once. CDR3 size: 15 residues. Trimming took 1 base from V and 5 from J; bases not matched to a gene: 5. Germline CDR1 reads SEHNR; CDR2 reads FQNEAQ (reference sequence). This TCR derives from a young man with type 1 diabetes. The sequencing input was central memory CD4+ T cells from blood. V usage is TRBV7-9 and J usage is TRBJ2-1, with 7 bases matching TRBD1. The CDR3 is CASSLGDRAHNEQFF. The CDR3 nucleotides read TGTGCCAGCAGCTTAGGTGACAGGGCACACAATGAGCAGTTCTTC.